Following are 24 T cell receptor beta chains from one sample sequenced in a study of cytotoxic CD8 clonotypes in ibrutinib-treated CLL. Sequenced by immunoSEQ multiplex PCR; TCRdb stores in-frame clones only, minus some. The data contain a few hundred thousand clones, around 66% of them singletons. Sequenced here: PBMCs, sampled after 36 months of ibrutinib treatment. The receptors were gathered from a human donor with chronic lymphocytic leukemia.

This chain uses TRBV19 with TRBJ2-3; D perhaps matches TRBD2 (5 bases). CDR1 and CDR2 (germline): LNHDA, SQIVND (reference sequence). The CDR3 runs to 13 residues. V lost 3 bases, J lost 6 bases, and 10 bases lay in between. CDR3 nucleotides: TGTGCCAGTAGTATCCGAACTAGGGATACGCAGTATTTT. The encoded protein is CASSIRTRDTQYF.

This sequence joins TRBV25-1 and TRBJ1-5, with a tentative D call TRBD1 (6 bases). CDR3 length equals 15 residues. Germline assignment: CDR1 MGHDK and CDR2 SYGVNS. Trimming took 4 bases from V and 1 from J, leaving 11 bases between them. As DNA, the CDR3 is TGTGCCAGCAGTGGGGGGGGGCTAAGCAATCAGCCCCAGCATTTT. It yields the protein CASSGGGLSNQPQHF.

This chain links TRBV15 with TRBJ1-1; the match to TRBD1 covers 9 bases. Per germline, CDR1 LNHNV and CDR2 YYDKDF (reference sequence). With V trimmed by 0 bases and J by 6 bases, 8 bases remained unmatched. This CDR3 is 16 amino acids long. CDR3 sequence reads: CATSRDHRDRVAEAFF. In DNA, the CDR3 is TGTGCCACCAGCAGAGATCACCGGGACAGGGTCGCTGAAGCTTTCTTT.

The gene calls are TRBV29-1 and TRBJ1-2; weak D call: TRBD1 (5 bases). Germline assignment: CDR1 SQVTM and CDR2 ANQGSEA. Trimming took 5 bases from V and 3 from J, leaving 16 bases between them. This CDR3 has 14 residues. The CDR3 DNA reads TGCAGCGTTTTATCTAGCGACAGATACTATGGCTACACCTTC. Translation: CSVLSSDRYYGYTF.

This clone was observed many times. This chain joins TRBV2 and TRBJ1-2, with D perhaps matching TRBD1 (6 bases). The CDR3 length is 14 residues. The germline V and J ends were trimmed by 7 bases and 7 bases, with 19 bases remaining between them. Germline V CDR1 and CDR2: SNHLY, FYNNEI. The CDR3 DNA reads as TGTGCCAGCACCTCTGGAGCGGGGGCGGTTGGCTACACCTTC. Encoded protein: CASTSGAGAVGYTF.

Only a few counts were recorded for this clone. CDR3 residues: CASALRQVSSGNTIYF. The DNA for the CDR3 is TGTGCTAGTGCCCTGAGACAGGTCAGCTCTGGAAACACCATATATTTT. The J gene is TRBJ1-3, the V gene TRBV12-5; D may be TRBD1 (6 bases). The germline V and J ends were trimmed by 7 bases and 0 bases, with 16 bases remaining between them. The V gene's germline CDR1 is LGHNT and CDR2 FRNRAP. This CDR3 is 16 amino acids long.

V is TRBV6-5 and J is TRBJ1-4; 9 bases are shared with TRBD1. The trim removed 6 bases at V and 5 bases at J, leaving 4 bases unmatched. CDR1 and CDR2 (germline): MNHEY, SVGAGI. CDR3 size: 14 residues. CDR3 amino acids: CASRQGAFNEKLFF. The DNA for the CDR3 is TGTGCCAGCAGACAGGGGGCTTTCAATGAAAAACTGTTTTTT.

This clone was detected once. The V call is TRBV10-3, the J call TRBJ1-2; possibly TRBD1 for D (6 bases). Per the germline V gene, CDR1 is ENHRY and CDR2 is SYGVKD. V gave up 6 bases and J gave up 4 bases, with 18 bases separating them. The CDR3 has 15 amino acids. The CDR3 DNA reads TGTGCCATCAGCGCCTATCGGGGGGCAGGCTATGGCTACACCTTC. Translation gives CAISAYRGAGYGYTF.

V and J are TRBV7-2 and TRBJ2-7; D remains unclear. V lost 1 base and J lost 2, with 9 bases in between. CDR1 SGHTA and CDR2 FQGNSA come from the germline V gene. The CDR3 length is 14 residues. The CDR3 DNA reads TGTGCCAGCAGCTTAGAAGGGTCCACCTACGAGCAGTACTTC. It specifies CASSLEGSTYEQYF.

This chain uses TRBV19 with TRBJ2-1; the match to TRBD1 covers 8 bases. V shed 3 bases, J shed 3 bases, and the junction held 7 bases outside the gene matches. CDR3 length: 16 amino acids. Looked up from germline, CDR1 is LNHDA and CDR2 is SQIVND (reference sequence). This chain's CDR3 is CASSIRTGTGYNEQFF. For the CDR3, the DNA is TGTGCCAGTAGTATCCGGACAGGGACCGGCTACAATGAGCAGTTCTTC.

This rearrangement joins TRBV7-6 to TRBJ2-7; D perhaps matches TRBD2 (5 bases). The CDR3 is 13 amino acids. Germline V gene data show CDR1 as SGHVS and CDR2 as FNYEAQ. With 5 bases removed from V and 3 bases from J, the gap between germline ends came to 11 bases. The CDR3 loop is CASSRTRDYEQYF. The DNA for the CDR3 is TGTGCCAGCAGCCGGACCCGGGACTACGAGCAGTACTTC.

The chain has TRBV13 and TRBJ2-7, with TRBD2 matching over 7 bases. CDR3 length: 13 residues. CDR1 and CDR2 from the germline V gene are PRHDT and FYEKMQ (reference sequence). V was clipped by 5 bases and J by 7 bases; unmatched bases: 8. The CDR3 spells CASSTAPGGEQYF. CDR3 nucleotide sequence: TGTGCCAGCAGCACTGCCCCGGGGGGAGAGCAGTACTTC. Together with reference TRBV13 and TRBJ2-7, the CDR3 gives the full variable domain: AAGVIQSPRHLIKEKRETATLKCYPIPRHDTVYWYQQGPGQDPQFLISFYEKMQSDKGSIPDRFSAQQFSDYHSELNMSSLELGDSALYFCASSTAPGGEQYFGPGTRLTVT.

This chain uses TRBV2 with TRBJ2-3; D ambiguous. This CDR3 region has 14 residues. Trimming shortened V by 8 bases and J by 0 bases, and 12 bases separated the two germline ends. Germline CDR1 reads SNHLY; CDR2 reads FYNNEI. The CDR3 reads CASGTLRSTDTQYF. In nucleotides, the CDR3 is TGTGCCAGCGGCACTTTGAGGAGCACAGATACGCAGTATTTT. Combining the CDR3 with reference TRBV2 and TRBJ2-3 gives the whole variable domain EPEVTQTPSHQVTQMGQEVILRCVPISNHLYFYWYRQILGQKVEFLVSFYNNEISEKSEIFDDQFSVERPDGSNFTLKIRSTKLEDSAMYFCASGTLRSTDTQYFGPGTRLTVL.

The rearrangement joins TRBV6-5 to TRBJ2-5, with D perhaps being TRBD1 or TRBD2 (6 bases each). The V gene lost 2 bases and the J gene lost 5 bases, with 18 bases spanning the gap. Germline CDR1 is MNHEY and CDR2 is SVGAGI. CDR3 size: 16 residues. CDR3 DNA sequence: TGTGCCAGCAGTTACCGACAGGCCCTAGCGTCGGAGACCCAGTACTTC. It is translated as CASSYRQALASETQYF.

A single count supports this clone. The gene calls are TRBV18 and TRBJ1-5, with D uncertain. V was pared by 5 bases and J by 2 bases, with 10 bases between. Germline V gene lookup returns CDR1 KGHSH and CDR2 LQKENI. This CDR3 is 14 amino acids long. The CDR3 nucleotides read TGTGCCAGCTCATCCCAGCAGGGCAATCAGCCCCAGCATTTT. Translated: CASSSQQGNQPQHF.

This chain uses TRBV9 with TRBJ1-4; 8 bases align to TRBD1. Losses at the gene ends were 0 bases for V and 5 bases for J; bases not matched to a gene: 3. The CDR3 has 15 residues. The germline V gene encodes CDR1 SGDLS and CDR2 YYNGEE. The CDR3 region is CASSVGDRSNEKLFF. CDR3 in DNA: TGTGCCAGCAGCGTAGGGGACAGGTCGAATGAAAAACTGTTTTTT.

V is TRBV7-9 and J is TRBJ2-7; 8 bases align to TRBD1. J was trimmed by 6 bases and V by 3 bases; bases with no gene match: 1. The CDR3 totals 12 residues. CDR1 is SEHNR and CDR2 is FQNEAQ in the germline V gene (reference sequence). The CDR3 sequence is CASSFTGGEQYF. In DNA form, the CDR3 reads TGTGCCAGCAGCTTCACAGGGGGCGAGCAGTACTTC. The full variable domain, completed using reference TRBV7-9 and TRBJ2-7, is DTGVSQNPRHKITKRGQNVTFRCDPISEHNRLYWYRQTLGQGPEFLTYFQNEAQLEKSRLLSDRFSAERPKGSFSTLEIQRTEQGDSAMYLCASSFTGGEQYFGPGTRLTVT.

This clone has a handful of counts. A read error may produce the germline difference seen at one junction end. The V gene is TRBV23-1, the J gene TRBJ2-7; 8 nucleotides line up with TRBD1. TRBV23-1 has ORF status, its function being uncertain. The CDR3 loop spans 12 amino acids. The CDR3 DNA is TGCGCCAGCAGTCATCCGGACAGGGCAGTAGGGTTC. It is translated as CASSHPDRAVGF.

This clone was seen a few times. The chain uses TRBV7-6 and TRBJ2-1; tentatively, D is TRBD2 (6 bases). The V gene lost 6 bases and the J gene lost 9 bases, with 9 bases spanning the gap. Germline V CDR1 and CDR2: SGHVS, FNYEAQ. The CDR3 has 11 amino acids. The CDR3 spells CASRGGAEQFF. In DNA form, the CDR3 reads TGTGCCAGCAGGGGGGGTGCTGAGCAGTTCTTC.

The rearrangement uses TRBV6-4 and TRBJ2-3; D unclear. In germline, CDR1 is MRHNA, CDR2 SNTAGT. The CDR3 sequence is 13 residues long. V was clipped by 4 bases and J by 1 base, with 6 bases between them. CDR3: CASSGSRTDTQYF. CDR3 bases: TGTGCCAGCAGTGGGTCACGCACAGATACGCAGTATTTT.

This chain links TRBV7-9 with TRBJ2-7; the D is unclear. Deletions cut 1 base from V and 4 bases from J, with 8 bases between. CDR3 length: 13 residues. The germline CDR1 and CDR2 sequences are SEHNR and FQNEAQ (reference sequence). CDR3 DNA: TGTGCCAGCAGCTTAGGTGGCATTTACGAGCAGTACTTC. As protein: CASSLGGIYEQYF.

The rearrangement links TRBV18 to TRBJ1-4; no reliable D call. Germline CDR1 KGHSH, CDR2 LQKENI. The CDR3 loop spans 13 amino acids. Between the trimmed V and J ends, which lost 2 bases and 6 bases, there was a span of 7 bases. For the CDR3, the DNA is TGTGCCAGCTCACCAGCTCGGGATGAAAAACTGTTTTTT. Translated: CASSPARDEKLFF.

The genes are TRBV10-3 and TRBJ2-5; possible D gene TRBD2, 5 bases. This CDR3 spans 12 amino acids. The germline CDR1 and CDR2 sequences are ENHRY and SYGVKD. The V end lost 10 bases, the J end lost 5 bases, and 14 bases lay between the germline ends. The CDR3 region is CATTEGRETQYF. Here the CDR3 DNA reads TGTGCCACGACCGAGGGTAGGGAGACCCAGTACTTC.

This clone was picked up one time. The rearrangement uses TRBV7-2 and TRBJ1-2; D is unresolved. Germline assignment: CDR1 SGHTA and CDR2 FQGNSA. The length of the CDR3 is 12 residues. V was trimmed by 2 bases and J by 6 bases, leaving 7 bases between them. DNA for the CDR3: TGTGCCAGCAGCTTAACCGATCATGGCTACACCTTC. Amino acid sequence: CASSLTDHGYTF.